These 22 T cell receptor beta chains came from one sample sequenced in a study of control samples from healthy donors and cancer patients. Measured with immunoSEQ multiplex PCR; TCRdb has only the in-frame clones, and not every one. The repertoire consists of 140,000 or so clones, with 90% to 95% occurring once and the leading ten covering about 14%. Sequenced sample: PBMCs. The receptors derive from a man in his 60s with colorectal cancer.

The chain recombines TRBV4-1 with TRBJ1-5; tentatively, D is TRBD1 (6 bases). This CDR3 spans 15 amino acids. Germline CDR1 and CDR2: MGHRA and YSYEKL. V lost 0 bases and J 3 bases, leaving 9 bases between the germline ends. CDR3 DNA sequence: TGCGCCAGCAGCCAAGATGGACAGCTCAATCAGCCCCAGCATTTT. Encoded protein: CASSQDGQLNQPQHF.

The V call is TRBV15, the J call TRBJ1-5, with 12 bases lining up with TRBD1. This CDR3 has 20 amino acids. The V gene's germline CDR1 is LNHNV and CDR2 YYDKDF (reference sequence). The junction had 10 bases not matched to a gene; V was cut back by 1 base and J by 0 bases. The CDR3 region is CATSRVVGTGGEGSNQPQHF. DNA of the CDR3: TGTGCCACCAGCAGAGTAGTGGGGACAGGGGGCGAGGGTAGCAATCAGCCCCAGCATTTT.

The gene calls are TRBV5-6 and TRBJ1-4; 9 bases are shared with TRBD1. V was pared by 1 base and J by 7 bases, with 5 bases of the junction left unmatched. Germline V gene sequence: CDR1 SGHDT, CDR2 YYEEEE. The CDR3 consists of 15 residues. The CDR3 DNA reads TGTGCCAGCAGCTTGCCAGGGACAGGGCGTGAAAAACTGTTTTTT. It encodes CASSLPGTGREKLFF.

The chain uses TRBV7-9 and TRBJ1-2, with TRBD1 matching 7 bases. CDR3 length: 16 amino acids. V lost 5 bases and J lost 2; bases outside the gene matches: 11. Germline CDR1 reads SEHNR; CDR2 reads FQNEAQ (reference sequence). CDR3 region: CASSAGPGTVNYGYTF. In nucleotides, the CDR3 is TGTGCCAGCAGCGCGGGTCCCGGGACAGTAAACTATGGCTACACCTTC.

V usage is TRBV1 and J usage is TRBJ2-7. TRBV1 is deemed a pseudogene. This CDR3 spans 12 amino acids. The DNA of the CDR3 is TGCACCAGCAGCCCTTCTTTGGGCGAGCAGTACTTC. Encoded protein: CTSSPSLGEQYF.

This chain connects TRBV30 to TRBJ1-2; 9 bases are shared with TRBD1. With 1 base clipped from V and 6 bases from J, the junction kept 9 bases outside the gene matches. The CDR3 length is 15 residues. CDR1 GTSNPN and CDR2 SVGIG come from the germline V gene (reference sequence). CDR3 residues: CAWSDPNRGHDGYTF. The CDR3 DNA follows: TGTGCCTGGAGTGACCCAAACAGGGGGCACGATGGCTACACCTTC. Together with reference TRBV30 and TRBJ1-2, the CDR3 gives the full variable domain: SQTIHQWPATLVQPVGSPLSLECTVEGTSNPNLYWYRQAAGRGLQLLFYSVGIGQISSEVPQNLSASRPQDRQFILSSKKLLLSDSGFYLCAWSDPNRGHDGYTFGSGTRLTVV.

The rearrangement links TRBV6-4 to TRBJ1-5, with D possibly being TRBD1 (5 bases). The ends were cut back, 0 bases at V and 5 bases at J, with 14 bases in the middle. The germline CDR1 and CDR2 sequences are MRHNA and SNTAGT. The CDR3 extends over 16 amino acids. The CDR3 loop reads CASSDSKGPWDQPQHF. The CDR3 nucleotides read TGTGCCAGCAGTGACTCGAAGGGGCCGTGGGATCAGCCCCAGCATTTT.

The genes are TRBV5-1 and TRBJ2-7, with D tentatively TRBD1 (6 bases). The V gene's germline CDR1 is SGHRS and CDR2 YFSETQ. The germline V and J ends were trimmed by 0 bases and 3 bases, with 13 bases remaining between them. This CDR3 contains 15 residues. The CDR3 spells CASSLASGADYEQYF. CDR3 nucleotide sequence: TGCGCCAGCAGCTTGGCCTCAGGGGCGGACTACGAGCAGTACTTC.

This sequence joins TRBV20-1 and TRBJ2-1; D unresolved. Looked up from germline, CDR1 is DFQATT and CDR2 is SNEGSKA (reference sequence). This CDR3 comprises 10 residues. With 3 bases removed from V and 9 bases from J, the gap between germline ends came to 6 bases. The CDR3 is CSARKSEQFF. As DNA, the CDR3 is TGCAGTGCTAGGAAATCTGAGCAGTTCTTC.

V and J are TRBV5-1 and TRBJ2-5; D remains unclear. CDR3 length: 12 residues. Trimming removed 5 bases from V and 5 bases from J, with 10 bases in between. CDR1 is SGHRS and CDR2 is YFSETQ in the germline V gene. CDR3 nucleotides: TGCGCCAGCAGTGGGCAACGGGAGACCCAGTACTTC. Its protein is CASSGQRETQYF.

This sequence joins TRBV7-8 and TRBJ1-1; 8 positions match TRBD1. Germline V gene sequence: CDR1 SGHVS, CDR2 FQNEAQ. V dropped 5 bases and J dropped 4; count of bases not matched to a gene: 6. This CDR3 comprises 14 residues. CDR3 protein: CASSPDRGGTEAFF. The DNA of the CDR3 is TGTGCCAGCAGCCCCGACAGGGGTGGCACTGAAGCTTTCTTT.

The V call is TRBV5-4, the J call TRBJ1-1; 7 bases are shared with TRBD1. The CDR3 loop spans 16 amino acids. The V and J ends lost 4 bases and 0 bases, in that order; junction bases with no gene match: 9. Germline assignment: CDR1 SGHNT and CDR2 YYREEE (reference sequence). The CDR3 protein is CASSVATGTMNTEAFF. The CDR3 coding sequence is TGTGCCAGCAGCGTGGCGACAGGGACCATGAACACTGAAGCTTTCTTT.

The J gene is TRBJ2-2, the V gene TRBV30, with TRBD2 matching over 8 bases. After removal of 1 base from V and 4 bases from J, the junction contained 2 bases not matched to a gene. Germline V gives CDR1 GTSNPN, CDR2 SVGIG (reference sequence). The CDR3 runs to 14 residues. CDR3 sequence: CAWSGRGVTGELFF. CDR3 bases: TGTGCCTGGAGTGGGCGGGGGGTCACCGGGGAGCTGTTTTTT.

J is TRBJ2-4 and V is TRBV10-2; 9 bases agree with TRBD2. Germline values: CDR1 WSHSY, CDR2 SAAADI. V was pared by 11 bases and J by 0 bases, with 26 bases of the junction left unmatched. The CDR3 runs to 21 residues. The CDR3 DNA sequence: TGCGCCCGCTGTGGGCCCCGGCGCGGCGGGGGGGCCCTTCTAGCCAAAAACATTCAGTACTTC. Protein: CARCGPRRGGGALLAKNIQYF.

This clone has a single count. The chain has TRBV21-1 and TRBJ1-1; the tabulated D call, TRBD1, remains unverified against the DNA. TRBV21-1 is given as a pseudogene. This CDR3 has 15 residues. This CDR3 is CASEDSWQGFAEAFF. The CDR3 coding sequence is TGTGCCAGCGAGGACAGCTGGCAGGGCTTCGCTGAAGCTTTCTTT.

The V gene is TRBV2, the J gene TRBJ2-7; possible D gene TRBD1, 5 bases. V dropped 6 bases and J dropped 0 bases, with 15 bases sitting between them. From germline, CDR1 is SNHLY and CDR2 FYNNEI. The CDR3 length is 15 residues. Here the CDR3 DNA reads TGTGCCAGCAGCGACTGGACCGACAGCTCCTACGAGCAGTACTTC. Its protein is CASSDWTDSSYEQYF.

Written as DNA, the CDR3 is TGTGCCAGCAGTGACACCTATGGCTACACCTTC. It is translated as CASSDTYGYTF. The gene calls are TRBV6-1 and TRBJ1-2, with D hard to call. CDR1 is MNHNS and CDR2 is SASEGT in the germline V gene. There are 11 residues in the CDR3. Trimming removed 3 bases from V and 4 bases from J, with 3 bases in between.

This sequence joins TRBV19 and TRBJ1-4; 9 nucleotides align to TRBD1. The germline V gene encodes CDR1 LNHDA and CDR2 SQIVND (reference sequence). This CDR3 has 15 residues. The V gene end was trimmed by 5 bases and the J gene end by 8 bases; junction bases not matched to a gene: 9. The CDR3 loop reads CASSPTGGSREKLFF. The CDR3 DNA is TGTGCCAGTAGTCCGACAGGGGGAAGCCGAGAAAAACTGTTTTTT.

The rearrangement uses TRBV30 and TRBJ2-5, with 7 bases matching TRBD1. The CDR3 totals 14 residues. Germline assignment: CDR1 GTSNPN and CDR2 SVGIG (reference sequence). Trimming removed 0 bases from V and 5 bases from J; junction bases left unmatched: 6. The chain's CDR3 is CAWSVGDRSETQYF. In nucleotides, the CDR3 is TGTGCCTGGAGTGTAGGGGACAGATCGGAGACCCAGTACTTC.

The chain recombines TRBV27 with TRBJ1-1, with D perhaps TRBD1 (5 bases). There are 14 residues in the CDR3. The germline gives CDR1 MNHEY, CDR2 SMNVEV (reference sequence). Trimming removed 2 bases at V and 4 bases at J, with 11 bases between. CDR3 protein: CASSLGRAATEAFF. For the CDR3, the DNA is TGTGCCAGCAGTTTAGGCAGGGCAGCCACTGAAGCTTTCTTT.

This clone was recorded only once. The genes are TRBV24-1 and TRBJ2-3, with TRBD1 identical over 7 bases. The germline gives CDR1 KGHDR, CDR2 SFDVKD. The CDR3 length is 15 residues. The V and J ends lost 7 bases and 4 bases, in that order; junction bases with no gene match: 10. The CDR3 is CATSQTGYDPDTQYF. The DNA of the CDR3 is TGTGCCACCAGCCAGACAGGGTACGACCCAGATACGCAGTATTTT.

This sequence joins TRBV9 and TRBJ1-1; 7 nucleotides align to TRBD1. V lost 3 bases, J lost 0 bases, and 8 bases stayed unmatched. From germline, CDR1 is SGDLS and CDR2 YYNGEE. This CDR3 contains 16 residues. CDR3 in DNA: TGTGCCAGCAGCGACCAAGAGACAGGGATGAACACTGAAGCTTTCTTT. This encodes CASSDQETGMNTEAFF.